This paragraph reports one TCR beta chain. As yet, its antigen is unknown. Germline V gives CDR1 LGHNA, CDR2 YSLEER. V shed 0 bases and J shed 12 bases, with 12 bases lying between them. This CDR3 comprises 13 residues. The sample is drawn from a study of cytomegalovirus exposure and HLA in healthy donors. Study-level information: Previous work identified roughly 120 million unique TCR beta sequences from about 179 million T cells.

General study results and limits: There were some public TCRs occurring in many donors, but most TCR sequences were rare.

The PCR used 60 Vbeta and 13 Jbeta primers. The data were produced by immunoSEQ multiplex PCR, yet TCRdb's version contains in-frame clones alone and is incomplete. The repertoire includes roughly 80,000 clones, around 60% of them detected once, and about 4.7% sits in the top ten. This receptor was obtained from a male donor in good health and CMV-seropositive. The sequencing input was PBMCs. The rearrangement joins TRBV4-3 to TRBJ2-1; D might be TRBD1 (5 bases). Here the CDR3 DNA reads TGCGCCAGCAGCCAAGATGGGGCGACCCGGCAGTTCTTC. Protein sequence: CASSQDGATRQFF.